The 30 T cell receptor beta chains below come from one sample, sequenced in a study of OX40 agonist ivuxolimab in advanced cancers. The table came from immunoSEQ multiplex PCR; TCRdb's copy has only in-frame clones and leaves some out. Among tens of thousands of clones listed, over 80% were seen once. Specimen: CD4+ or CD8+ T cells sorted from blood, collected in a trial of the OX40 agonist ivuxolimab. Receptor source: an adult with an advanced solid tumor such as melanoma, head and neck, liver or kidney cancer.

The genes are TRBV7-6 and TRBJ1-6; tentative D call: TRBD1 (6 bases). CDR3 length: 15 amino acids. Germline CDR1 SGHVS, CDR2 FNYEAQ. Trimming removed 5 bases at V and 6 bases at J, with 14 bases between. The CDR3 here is CASSLGGAGNSPLHF. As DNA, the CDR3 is TGTGCCAGCAGCCTCGGGGGCGCGGGTAATTCACCCCTCCACTTT.

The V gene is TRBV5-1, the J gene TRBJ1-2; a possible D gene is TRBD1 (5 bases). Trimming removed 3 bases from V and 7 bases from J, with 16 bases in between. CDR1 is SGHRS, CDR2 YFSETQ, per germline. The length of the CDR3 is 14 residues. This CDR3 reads CASSWGGAPRGYTF. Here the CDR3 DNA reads TGCGCCAGCAGCTGGGGGGGAGCCCCTCGTGGCTACACCTTC. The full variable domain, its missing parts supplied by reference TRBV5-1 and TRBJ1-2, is KAGVTQTPRYLIKTRGQQVTLSCSPISGHRSVSWYQQTPGQGLQFLFEYFSETQRNKGNFPGRFSGRQFSNSRSEMNVSTLELGDSALYLCASSWGGAPRGYTFGSGTRLTVV.

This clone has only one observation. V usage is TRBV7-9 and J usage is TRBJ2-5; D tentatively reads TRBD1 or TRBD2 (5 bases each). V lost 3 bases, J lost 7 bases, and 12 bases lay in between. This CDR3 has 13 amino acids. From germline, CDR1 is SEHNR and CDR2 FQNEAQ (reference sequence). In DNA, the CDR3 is TGTGCCAGCAGCTTTGGGACCGCAGGGACCCAGTACTTC. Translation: CASSFGTAGTQYF. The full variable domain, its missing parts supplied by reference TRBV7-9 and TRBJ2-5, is DTGVSQNPRHKITKRGQNVTFRCDPISEHNRLYWYRQTLGQGPEFLTYFQNEAQLEKSRLLSDRFSAERPKGSFSTLEIQRTEQGDSAMYLCASSFGTAGTQYFGPGTRLLVL.

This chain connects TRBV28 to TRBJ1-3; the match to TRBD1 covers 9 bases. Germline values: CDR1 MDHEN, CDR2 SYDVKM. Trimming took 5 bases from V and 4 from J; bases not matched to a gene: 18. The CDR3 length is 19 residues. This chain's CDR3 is CASSPYRDRANKKGNTIYF. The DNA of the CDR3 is TGTGCCAGCAGTCCATACCGGGACAGGGCCAACAAGAAAGGAAACACCATATATTTT.

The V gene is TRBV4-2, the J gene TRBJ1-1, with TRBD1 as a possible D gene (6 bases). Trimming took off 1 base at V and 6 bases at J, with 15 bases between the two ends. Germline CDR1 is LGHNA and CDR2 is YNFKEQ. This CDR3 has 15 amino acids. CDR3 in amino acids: CASSQAPGEGPEAFF. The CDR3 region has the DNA TGTGCCAGCAGCCAAGCTCCAGGGGAAGGCCCTGAAGCTTTCTTT.

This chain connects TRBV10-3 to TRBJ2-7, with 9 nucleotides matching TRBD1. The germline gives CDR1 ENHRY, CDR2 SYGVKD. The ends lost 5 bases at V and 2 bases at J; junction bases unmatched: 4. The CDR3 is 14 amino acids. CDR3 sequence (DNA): TGTGCCATCAGTTCCGGGACAGGGACCTACGAGCAGTACTTC. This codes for CAISSGTGTYEQYF.

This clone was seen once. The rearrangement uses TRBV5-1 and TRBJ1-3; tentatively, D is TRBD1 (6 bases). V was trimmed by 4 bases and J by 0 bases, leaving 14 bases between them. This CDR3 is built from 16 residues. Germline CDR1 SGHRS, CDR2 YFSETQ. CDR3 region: CASSPGGPHSGNTIYF. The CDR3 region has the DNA TGCGCCAGCAGCCCCGGGGGGCCCCACTCTGGAAACACCATATATTTT.

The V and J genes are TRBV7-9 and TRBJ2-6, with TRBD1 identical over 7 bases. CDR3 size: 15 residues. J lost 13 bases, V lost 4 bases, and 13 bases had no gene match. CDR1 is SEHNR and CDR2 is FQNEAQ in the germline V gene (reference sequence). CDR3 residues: CASSSQGTAPRVLTF. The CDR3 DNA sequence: TGTGCCAGCAGCTCCCAGGGGACAGCCCCTAGAGTCCTGACTTTC.

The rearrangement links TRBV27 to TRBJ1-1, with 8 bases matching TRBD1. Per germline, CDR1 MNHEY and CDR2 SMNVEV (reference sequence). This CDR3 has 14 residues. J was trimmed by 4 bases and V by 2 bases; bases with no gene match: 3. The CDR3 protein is CASSLVQGGTEAFF. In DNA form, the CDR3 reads TGTGCCAGCAGTTTAGTACAGGGGGGCACTGAAGCTTTCTTT.

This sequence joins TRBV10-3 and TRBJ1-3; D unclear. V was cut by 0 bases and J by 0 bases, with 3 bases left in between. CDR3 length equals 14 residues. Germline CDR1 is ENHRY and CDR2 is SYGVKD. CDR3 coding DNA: TGTGCCATCAGTGAGTCTGGCTCTGGAAACACCATATATTTT. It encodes CAISESGSGNTIYF.

CDR3: CASSDGLAGDIASDTQYF. CDR3 bases: TGTGCCAGCAGCGACGGACTAGCGGGGGATATTGCCTCAGATACGCAGTATTTT. The rearrangement joins TRBV7-8 to TRBJ2-3, with 13 positions matching TRBD2. CDR1 and CDR2 from the germline V gene are SGHVS and FQNEAQ. The CDR3 runs 18 residues. V was clipped by 5 bases and J by 4 bases; unmatched bases: 12.

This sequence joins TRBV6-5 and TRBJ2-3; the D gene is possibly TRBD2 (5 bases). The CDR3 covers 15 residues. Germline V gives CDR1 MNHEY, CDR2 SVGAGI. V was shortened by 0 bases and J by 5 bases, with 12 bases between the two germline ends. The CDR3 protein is CASSYSDGLQDTQYF. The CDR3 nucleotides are TGTGCCAGCAGTTACTCGGACGGACTGCAAGATACGCAGTATTTT.

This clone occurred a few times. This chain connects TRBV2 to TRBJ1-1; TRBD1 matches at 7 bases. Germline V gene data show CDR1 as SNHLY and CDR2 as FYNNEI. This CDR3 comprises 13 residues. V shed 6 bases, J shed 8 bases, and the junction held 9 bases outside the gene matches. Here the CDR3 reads CASSETGISEAFF. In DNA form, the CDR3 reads TGTGCCAGCAGCGAGACAGGGATCTCCGAAGCTTTCTTT.

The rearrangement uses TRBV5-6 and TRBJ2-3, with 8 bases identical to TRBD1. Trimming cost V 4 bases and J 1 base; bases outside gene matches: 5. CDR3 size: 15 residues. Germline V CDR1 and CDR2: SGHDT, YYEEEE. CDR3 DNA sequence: TGTGCCAGCAGCCCGACAGGGGAGGGCACAGATACGCAGTATTTT. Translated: CASSPTGEGTDTQYF.

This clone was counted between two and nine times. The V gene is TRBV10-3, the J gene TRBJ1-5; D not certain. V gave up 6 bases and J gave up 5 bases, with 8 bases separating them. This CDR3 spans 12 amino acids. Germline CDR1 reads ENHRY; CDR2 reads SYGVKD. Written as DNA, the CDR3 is TGTGCCATCAGAGAAGCGGATCAGCCCCAGCATTTT. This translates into CAIREADQPQHF.

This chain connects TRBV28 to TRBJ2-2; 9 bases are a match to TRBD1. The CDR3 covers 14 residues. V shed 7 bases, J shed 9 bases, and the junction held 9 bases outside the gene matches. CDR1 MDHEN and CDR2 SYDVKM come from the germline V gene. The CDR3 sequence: CASTTGGNFRELFF. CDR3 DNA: TGTGCCAGCACGACAGGGGGTAATTTCCGGGAGCTGTTTTTT.

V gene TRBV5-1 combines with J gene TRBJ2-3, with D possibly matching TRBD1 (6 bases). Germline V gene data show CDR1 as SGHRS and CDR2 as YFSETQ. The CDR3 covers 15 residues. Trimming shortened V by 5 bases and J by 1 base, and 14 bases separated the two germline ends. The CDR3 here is CASRLMGAGTDTQYF. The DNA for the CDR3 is TGCGCCAGCAGACTAATGGGGGCCGGCACAGATACGCAGTATTTT.

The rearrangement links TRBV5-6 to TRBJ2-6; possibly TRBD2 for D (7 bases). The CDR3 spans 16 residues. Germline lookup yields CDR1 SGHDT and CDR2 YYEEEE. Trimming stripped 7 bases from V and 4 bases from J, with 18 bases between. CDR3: CASGTPGEGGANVLTF. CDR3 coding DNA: TGTGCCAGCGGGACTCCAGGGGAGGGAGGGGCCAACGTCCTGACTTTC.

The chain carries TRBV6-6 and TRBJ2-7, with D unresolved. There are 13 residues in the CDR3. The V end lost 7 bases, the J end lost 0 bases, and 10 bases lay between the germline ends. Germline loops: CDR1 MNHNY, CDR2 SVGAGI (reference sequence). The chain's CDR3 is CASNSYRSYEQYF. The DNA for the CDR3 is TGTGCCAGCAACAGTTACCGCTCCTACGAGCAGTACTTC.

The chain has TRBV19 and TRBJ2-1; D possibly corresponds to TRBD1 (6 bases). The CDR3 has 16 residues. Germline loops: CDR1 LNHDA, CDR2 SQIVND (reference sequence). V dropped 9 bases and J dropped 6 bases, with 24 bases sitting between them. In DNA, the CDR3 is TGTGCCAGCTCTTCGACCGGGACAATCACTTTCAATGAGCAGTTCTTC. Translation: CASSSTGTITFNEQFF.

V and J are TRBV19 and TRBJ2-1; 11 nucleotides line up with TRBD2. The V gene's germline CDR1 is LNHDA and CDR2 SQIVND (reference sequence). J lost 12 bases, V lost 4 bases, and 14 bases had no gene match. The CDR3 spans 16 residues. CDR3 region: CASSTSSGTSGGGQFF. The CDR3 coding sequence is TGTGCCAGTAGTACCTCATCCGGGACTAGCGGAGGGGGGCAGTTCTTC.

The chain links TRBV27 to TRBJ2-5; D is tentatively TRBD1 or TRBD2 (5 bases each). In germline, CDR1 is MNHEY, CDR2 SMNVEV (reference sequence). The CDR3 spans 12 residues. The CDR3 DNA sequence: TGTGCGTCAGGGACCGTACAAGAGACCCAGTACTTC. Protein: CASGTVQETQYF.

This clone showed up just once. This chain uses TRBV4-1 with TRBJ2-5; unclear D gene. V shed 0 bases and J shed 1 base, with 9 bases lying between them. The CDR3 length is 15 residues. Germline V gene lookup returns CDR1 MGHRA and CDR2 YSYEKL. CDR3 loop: CASSQEGQTQETQYF. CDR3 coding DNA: TGCGCCAGCAGCCAAGAGGGCCAGACCCAAGAGACCCAGTACTTC.

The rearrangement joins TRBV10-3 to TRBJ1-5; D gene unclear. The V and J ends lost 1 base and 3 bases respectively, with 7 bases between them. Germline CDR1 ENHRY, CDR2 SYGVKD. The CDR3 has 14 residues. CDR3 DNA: TGTGCCATCAGTGAGTACGGAGACAATCAGCCCCAGCATTTT. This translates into CAISEYGDNQPQHF.

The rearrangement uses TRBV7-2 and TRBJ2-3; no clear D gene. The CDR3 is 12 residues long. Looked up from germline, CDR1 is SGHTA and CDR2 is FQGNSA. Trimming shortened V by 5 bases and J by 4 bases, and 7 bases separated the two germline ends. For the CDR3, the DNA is TGTGCCAGCAGCCCCCGAGCAGATACGCAGTATTTT. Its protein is CASSPRADTQYF.

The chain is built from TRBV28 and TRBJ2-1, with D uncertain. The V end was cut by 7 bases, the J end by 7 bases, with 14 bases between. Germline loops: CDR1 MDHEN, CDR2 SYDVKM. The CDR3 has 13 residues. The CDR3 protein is CASKSSQRNEQFF. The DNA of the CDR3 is TGTGCCAGCAAGTCTAGTCAAAGGAATGAGCAGTTCTTC.

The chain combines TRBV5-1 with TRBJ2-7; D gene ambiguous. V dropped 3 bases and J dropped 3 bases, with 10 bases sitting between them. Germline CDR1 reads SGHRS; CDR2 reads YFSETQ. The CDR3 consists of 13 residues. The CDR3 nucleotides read TGCGCCAGCAGCTCACCCCCCAACTACGAGCAGTACTTC. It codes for CASSSPPNYEQYF. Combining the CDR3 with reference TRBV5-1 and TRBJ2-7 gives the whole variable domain KAGVTQTPRYLIKTRGQQVTLSCSPISGHRSVSWYQQTPGQGLQFLFEYFSETQRNKGNFPGRFSGRQFSNSRSEMNVSTLELGDSALYLCASSSPPNYEQYFGPGTRLTVT.

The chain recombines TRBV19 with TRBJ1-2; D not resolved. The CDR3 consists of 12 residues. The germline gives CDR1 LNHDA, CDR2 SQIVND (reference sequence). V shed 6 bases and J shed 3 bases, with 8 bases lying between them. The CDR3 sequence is CASREAYYGYTF. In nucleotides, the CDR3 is TGTGCCAGTAGGGAAGCCTACTATGGCTACACCTTC.

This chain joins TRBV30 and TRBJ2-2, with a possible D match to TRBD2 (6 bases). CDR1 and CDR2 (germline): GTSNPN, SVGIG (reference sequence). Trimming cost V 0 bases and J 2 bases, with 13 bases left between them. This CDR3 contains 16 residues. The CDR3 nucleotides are TGTGCCTGGAGTGTCGGGGGAGGACTAAACACCGGGGAGCTGTTTTTT. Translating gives CAWSVGGGLNTGELFF.

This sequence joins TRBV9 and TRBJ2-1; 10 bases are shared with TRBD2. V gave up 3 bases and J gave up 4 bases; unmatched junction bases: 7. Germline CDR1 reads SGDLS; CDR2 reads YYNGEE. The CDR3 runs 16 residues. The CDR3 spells CASSGQLAGGYNEQFF. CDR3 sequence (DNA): TGTGCCAGCAGCGGCCAATTAGCGGGGGGTTACAATGAGCAGTTCTTC.